This T cell receptor beta chain was recorded in a study of blood T cell repertoires in COVID-19. Sequencing was performed with immunoSEQ multiplex PCR; in TCRdb, only in-frame clones are kept and a portion is missing. This sample has hundreds of thousands of clones, with 80% to 90% found just once. This clonotype was sampled from a woman aged 18-30 years who had recovered from COVID-19. The material sequenced was PBMCs or T cells enriched from blood (not recorded which).

This CDR3 is CASSLAGGELFF. The CDR3 bases are TGTGCCAGCAGTTTAGCGGGCGGGGAGCTGTTTTTT. V gene TRBV27 combines with J gene TRBJ2-2; TRBD2 is a possible D gene (5 bases). The CDR3 runs to 12 residues. Germline-derived CDR1 and CDR2 are MNHEY and SMNVEV (reference sequence). V lost 2 bases, J lost 7 bases, and 5 bases lay in between.